This TCR beta chain was identified in a study of shared clonotypes between healthy human individuals. Clones were read by immunoSEQ multiplex PCR, and TCRdb kept only the in-frame ones, dropping some. Of about 2 million clones listed, 85% to 95% are singletons. The length of the CDR3 is 17 residues. Germline V gene data show CDR1 as SGHTS and CDR2 as YDEGEE. Trimming stripped 1 base from V and 6 bases from J, with 23 bases between. The V gene is TRBV5-8, the J gene TRBJ2-7; either TRBD1 or TRBD2 may supply D (6 bases each). The source material was naive CD4+ T cells sorted from blood. The subset denotes: CD45RA+ positively selected. This clonotype was obtained from a man aged 18 to 30 in good health. The CDR3 here is CASSLTLSPSRGGEQYF. The CDR3 bases are TGTGCCAGCAGCTTGACGCTTAGTCCTAGCAGGGGAGGCGAGCAGTACTTC.